This TCR beta chain was recorded in a study of Ad26.COV2.S vaccination and SARS-CoV-2 variants. Assay: immunoSEQ multiplex PCR; the TCRdb copy retains only in-frame clones and omits some. In the table there are about 480,000 clones, roughly 85% of which are singletons. J lost 5 bases, V lost 4 bases, and 17 bases had no gene match. The CDR3 spans 17 residues. The germline V gene has CDR1 SGHNT and CDR2 YYREEE (reference sequence). The treatment here: about 20 received Ad26.COV2.S at low or high dose, single or two shots; 5 received placebo; per-sample allocation not given. Repertoires come from day 63 after the first vaccine or placebo injection.

The starting material was peripheral blood, obtained in a trial of Ad26.COV2.S vaccine versus placebo. The chain is built from TRBV5-4 and TRBJ1-2, with 7 bases identical to TRBD1. The TCR was taken from a person aged 18-60 years who received the Ad26.COV2.S COVID-19 vaccine or a placebo. The CDR3 coding sequence is TGTGCCAGCAGCCGCGAAATTCGGACAGGAGAACTATATGGCTACACCTTC. This encodes CASSREIRTGELYGYTF.